These 22 T cell receptor beta chains originate from one sample sequenced in a study of naive and memory T cell subsets. Two oligonucleotides, mixed equimolar, formed the beta constant-region primer covering TRBC1 and TRBC2. One entry per CDR3 protein results from TCRdb running MiXCR on the UMI-ligation and nested PCR reads. This table has 70,000 to 95,000 distinct CDR3 sequences, 7% to 7.5% appearing once. Source material: central memory CD4+ T cells from blood. Receptors were obtained from a human donor in good health.

Many counts were recorded for this clonotype. This chain joins TRBV7-3 and TRBJ2-1; TRBD2 is a possible D gene (6 bases). The CDR3 is 15 amino acids. Trimming shortened V by 5 bases and J by 2 bases, and 13 bases separated the two germline ends. Germline CDR1 SGHTA, CDR2 FQGTGA. The DNA for the CDR3 is TGTGCCAGCAGCCCCTCCGGGGGTCCCTACAATGAGCAGTTCTTC. Translating gives CASSPSGGPYNEQFF.

This clonotype was seen many times. The V gene is TRBV20-1, the J gene TRBJ2-3; D is perhaps TRBD2 (6 bases). Germline assignment: CDR1 DFQATT and CDR2 SNEGSKA (reference sequence). Trimming stripped 0 bases from V and 4 bases from J, with 14 bases between. CDR3 length: 15 amino acids. CDR3 nucleotides: TGCAGTGCTAGAGATCGGGCGGGGCAGCCAGATACGCAGTATTTT. This translates into CSARDRAGQPDTQYF.

DNA for the CDR3: TGTGCCAGCAGTTTCACCGGGACAGGGCGTTACTTC. It specifies CASSFTGTGRYF. The chain links TRBV12-3 or TRBV12-4 to TRBJ2-4; TRBD1 aligns across 9 bases. J lost 16 bases, V lost 3 bases, and 7 bases had no gene match. The CDR3 covers 12 residues.

This clonotype was picked up a small number of times. The chain recombines TRBV18 with TRBJ2-1; 10 bases align to TRBD1. Germline V CDR1 and CDR2: KGHSH, LQKENI. Losses at the gene ends were 4 bases for V and 10 bases for J; bases not matched to a gene: 7. The CDR3 runs 14 residues. CDR3 protein: CASSHGTGVREQFF. The CDR3 coding sequence is TGTGCCAGCTCACACGGGACAGGGGTGAGAGAGCAGTTCTTC.

This clonotype showed up just a few times. The chain employs TRBV5-1 and TRBJ2-3; no clear D gene. CDR1 is SGHRS, CDR2 YFSETQ, per germline. V was shortened by 0 bases and J by 2 bases, with 13 bases between the two germline ends. CDR3 length equals 16 residues. The CDR3 sequence is CASSLEGRRTTDTQYF. DNA of the CDR3: TGCGCCAGCAGCTTGGAGGGCAGACGGACCACAGATACGCAGTATTTT.

In its sample, this clonotype was seen a few times. This chain links TRBV6-1 with TRBJ2-6; D is unclear. Germline assignment: CDR1 MNHNS and CDR2 SASEGT. V lost 0 bases to trimming and J lost 2 bases, with 17 bases between them. This CDR3 contains 19 residues. CDR3 DNA sequence: TGTGCCAGCAGTGAAGCAGTCACCACAACGTATGCTGGGGCCAACGTCCTGACTTTC. The encoded protein is CASSEAVTTTYAGANVLTF.

CDR3 DNA: TGCAGTGCGAGGACTAGTTCGGGATACAATGAGCAGTTCTTC. It is translated as CSARTSSGYNEQFF. The J gene is TRBJ2-1, the V gene TRBV20-1; 7 bases match TRBD2. The CDR3 is made up of 14 amino acids. V shed 6 bases and J 4 bases; nucleotides not matched to a gene: 9. Germline V lookup: CDR1 DFQATT, CDR2 SNEGSKA (reference sequence).

This clonotype appeared many times. The chain employs TRBV11-2 and TRBJ2-5; TRBD2 is a possible D gene (6 bases). V lost 5 bases and J lost 5, with 18 bases in between. The CDR3 spans 15 residues. Germline-derived CDR1 and CDR2 are SGHAT and FQNNGV. The CDR3 sequence is CASSNLNRGGETQYF. DNA of the CDR3: TGTGCCAGCAGCAACCTGAACCGGGGAGGTGAGACCCAGTACTTC. The entire variable domain, with the rest obtained from reference TRBV11-2 and TRBJ2-5, is as follows: EAGVAQSPRYKIIEKRQSVAFWCNPISGHATLYWYQQILGQGPKLLIQFQNNGVVDDSQLPKDRFSAERLKGVDSTLKIQPAKLEDSAVYLCASSNLNRGGETQYFGPGTRLLVL.

The V and J genes are TRBV6-6 and TRBJ2-1; 12 positions agree with TRBD2. The germline gives CDR1 MNHNY, CDR2 SVGAGI (reference sequence). With 7 bases clipped from V and 9 bases from J, the junction kept 22 bases outside the gene matches. CDR3 length equals 19 residues. CDR3 in DNA: TGTGCCAGCACTCCTCGCCTAGCGGGGGGGCCGGTAAATTGGGGTGAGCAGTTCTTC. This translates into CASTPRLAGGPVNWGEQFF.

Many counts were recorded for this clonotype. The CDR3 nucleotides read TGTGCCAGCAGCTCCACCCGGTTTTTCACTGAAGCTTTCTTT. Protein product: CASSSTRFFTEAFF. This rearrangement joins TRBV3-1 to TRBJ1-1; D gene unclear. Trimming removed 5 bases at V and 4 bases at J, with 14 bases between. Germline loops: CDR1 LGHDT, CDR2 YNNKEL (reference sequence). The CDR3 is 14 amino acids.

This clonotype was observed many times. The chain links TRBV29-1 to TRBJ2-7; D call uncertain. The CDR3 extends over 11 amino acids. Looked up from germline, CDR1 is SQVTM and CDR2 is ANQGSEA. V lost 6 bases and J 12 bases, leaving 18 bases between the germline ends. The CDR3 region has the DNA TGCAGCGTGGTAGTAGTGGGCAGTTGGTACTTC. Its translation is CSVVVVGSWYF.

The chain is built from TRBV24-1 and TRBJ2-2; 9 nucleotides line up with TRBD2. The junction had 6 bases not matched to a gene; V was cut back by 0 bases and J by 2 bases. Germline loops: CDR1 KGHDR, CDR2 SFDVKD. CDR3 length: 18 residues. The CDR3 loop is CATSDLGYSGRNTGELFF. As DNA, the CDR3 is TGTGCCACCAGTGATTTGGGTTATAGCGGGAGAAACACCGGGGAGCTGTTTTTT.

Many counts were recorded for this clonotype. The chain uses TRBV2 and TRBJ1-2; 8 bases align to TRBD1. From germline, CDR1 is SNHLY and CDR2 FYNNEI. Losses at the gene ends were 7 bases for V and 1 base for J; bases not matched to a gene: 11. The CDR3 consists of 16 residues. Written as DNA, the CDR3 is TGTGCCAGCATCAAAGGGACAGGCGGTCTTAACTATGGCTACACCTTC. It translates to CASIKGTGGLNYGYTF. Using reference TRBV2 and TRBJ1-2 for the parts outside the CDR3, the full variable domain is EPEVTQTPSHQVTQMGQEVILRCVPISNHLYFYWYRQILGQKVEFLVSFYNNEISEKSEIFDDQFSVERPDGSNFTLKIRSTKLEDSAMYFCASIKGTGGLNYGYTFGSGTRLTVV.

The V and J genes are TRBV3-1 and TRBJ2-1, with 7 bases that match TRBD2. Germline values: CDR1 LGHDT, CDR2 YNNKEL (reference sequence). With 1 base clipped from V and 15 bases from J, the junction kept 15 bases outside the gene matches. The CDR3 length is 15 residues. The CDR3 DNA reads as TGTGCCAGCAGCCAAGGGGGTCGGGAGGTGGTGCAGCGGTTCTTC. This translates into CASSQGGREVVQRFF.

This clonotype was detected ten times or more. The gene calls are TRBV20-1 and TRBJ1-1, with D unresolved. The V gene's germline CDR1 is DFQATT and CDR2 SNEGSKA (reference sequence). The CDR3 is 14 residues long. Trimming took 1 base from V and 0 from J, leaving 9 bases between them. CDR3: CSARVGRLNTEAFF. The CDR3 nucleotides are TGCAGTGCTAGAGTCGGACGGCTGAACACTGAAGCTTTCTTT.

In this sample, this clonotype turned up many times. The V and J genes are TRBV14 and TRBJ1-1, with D perhaps TRBD1 (5 bases). V was cut by 2 bases and J by 0 bases, with 7 bases left in between. CDR1 SGHDN and CDR2 FVKESK come from the germline V gene. The CDR3 has 14 amino acids. Here the CDR3 DNA reads TGTGCCAGCAGCCAACCAGGGATGAACACTGAAGCTTTCTTT. Translation gives CASSQPGMNTEAFF.

This clonotype was recorded a few times. The chain joins TRBV4-3 to TRBJ1-6, with 9 bases that match TRBD1. Trimming took 6 bases from V and 6 from J; bases not matched to a gene: 9. This CDR3 contains 16 residues. In germline, CDR1 is LGHNA, CDR2 YSLEER. As DNA, the CDR3 is TGCGCCAGCAGTCGGGGACAGGGTACAGCTAATTCACCCCTCCACTTT. Translation gives CASSRGQGTANSPLHF.

This clonotype came up many times. The CDR3 nucleotides are TGTGCCAGCAGCCGTTCGGGGACCAATGAAGCTTTCTTT. Its translation: CASSRSGTNEAFF. The chain links TRBV3-1 to TRBJ1-1; the D gene is possibly TRBD1 (5 bases). V was cut by 4 bases and J by 7 bases, with 13 bases left in between. CDR1 is LGHDT and CDR2 is YNNKEL in the germline V gene (reference sequence). This CDR3 comprises 13 residues.

This clonotype was seen more than once but under ten times. The CDR3 reads CATSGRRDDQPQHF. The CDR3 DNA reads TGTGCCACCAGCGGACGGAGAGATGATCAGCCCCAGCATTTT. The rearrangement joins TRBV15 to TRBJ1-5; no clear D. V was shortened by 5 bases and J by 5 bases, with 13 bases between the two germline ends. The CDR3 runs to 14 residues. Germline V CDR1 and CDR2: LNHNV, YYDKDF (reference sequence). Full variable domain (rest looked up from reference TRBV15 and TRBJ1-5): DAMVIQNPRYQVTQFGKPVTLSCSQTLNHNVMYWYQQKSSQAPKLLFHYYDKDFNNEADTPDNFQSRRPNTSFCFLDIRSPGLGDTAMYLCATSGRRDDQPQHFGDGTRLSIL.

This clonotype showed up just a few times. The chain couples TRBV7-2 to TRBJ2-7; D unclear. V lost 0 bases and J 3 bases, leaving 12 bases between the germline ends. This CDR3 is 15 amino acids long. The germline V gene encodes CDR1 SGHTA and CDR2 FQGNSA. This CDR3 reads CASSLAPRRGYEQYF. The CDR3 nucleotides are TGTGCCAGCAGCTTAGCGCCTAGGAGAGGCTACGAGCAGTACTTC.

The chain couples TRBV6-1 to TRBJ2-2, with D tentatively TRBD1 (6 bases). Germline V CDR1 and CDR2: MNHNS, SASEGT. The ends were cut back, 2 bases at V and 0 bases at J, with 25 bases in the middle. This CDR3 has 21 residues. CDR3 DNA sequence: TGTGCCAGCAGTGAATTTTGGCAGGGGCGCCGACGGGGCACGAACACCGGGGAGCTGTTTTTT. The encoded protein is CASSEFWQGRRRGTNTGELFF.

The chain joins TRBV19 to TRBJ2-6; tentatively, D is TRBD2 (7 bases). Germline V lookup: CDR1 LNHDA, CDR2 SQIVND (reference sequence). The CDR3 runs 17 residues. V lost 3 bases, J lost 2 bases, and 14 bases lay in between. The DNA of the CDR3 is TGTGCCAGTAGTATCCCACAGGGAGGGCCTGGGGCCAACGTCCTGACTTTC. It specifies CASSIPQGGPGANVLTF.